This TCR beta chain was identified during a study of human T cells and chemical hapten exposure. Across the study: Donors were sensitized with 2% DPC on the upper inner arm. Each week of the roughly 24-week study, patients had diphenylcyclopropenone applied to the scalp.

This clonotype was picked up a small number of times. MiXCR, applied by TCRdb to the RACE reads, yields one record per CDR3 protein. The data contain over 55,000 distinct CDR3 sequences, roughly 10% of them seen just once; the ten biggest clones take up 1.4%. Time point of the sample: patch test 3, about 24 weeks after DPC sensitization. The sample's treatment: therapeutic diphenylcyclopropenone sensitization with weekly scalp DPC. Germline V lookup: CDR1 MNHEY, CDR2 SMNVEV (reference sequence). This CDR3 is built from 14 residues. The V gene end was trimmed by 6 bases and the J gene end by 4 bases; junction bases not matched to a gene: 6.

The sequencing used whole blood, collected in connection with sensitization to the hapten diphenylcyclopropenone (DPC). The TCR comes from a woman aged 50 to 60 with alopecia areata. Some clones in this sample may be carry-over from other donors' samples. The rearrangement links TRBV27 to TRBJ2-5; 9 bases map to TRBD2. CDR3 nucleotides: TGTGCCAGCAGGCGCTCTAGCGGGATAGAGACCCAGTACTTC. Protein: CASRRSSGIETQYF.